This entry concerns a single T cell receptor (beta chain). What it binds is unknown. This sample stems from a study of T-cell memory formation after mild COVID-19. Study-wide context: Largely, TCR clusters stayed within a single donor.

TCRdb redid the calling of the 5' RACE reads with MiXCR, one entry per CDR3 protein. This repertoire shows just under 550,000 distinct CDR3 sequences, roughly 22% found once; its top ten account for roughly an eighth. Study results and limitations: Some clones that responded were present in memory (sampled pre-infection), which suggests cross-reactive memory joined. Of the contracting clones, CD4+ ones lay mainly in CM and EM, and CD8+ ones in EMRA.

The origin of this receptor is an adult woman who had mild COVID-19 (a few samples of this study predate the infection). Cell type and time point are not known. Sample: PBMCs or a T cell subset sorted from them (not recorded which).

In DNA form, the CDR3 reads TGTGCTAGTGGTTTGGACAGGGGGCAAGCTTTCTTT. Its translation is CASGLDRGQAFF. The J gene is TRBJ1-1, the V gene TRBV12-5, with 9 bases fitting TRBD1. The CDR3 length is 12 residues. V lost 1 base to trimming and J lost 9 bases; unmatched junction nucleotides: 0. The germline V gene has CDR1 LGHNT and CDR2 FRNRAP.